The source of this TCR beta chain is a study of OX40 agonist ivuxolimab in advanced cancers. This clone was seen only a few times. The table came from immunoSEQ multiplex PCR; TCRdb's copy has only in-frame clones and leaves some out. This sample has some 64,000 clones, with approximately 77% found just once. Germline CDR1 SGHRS, CDR2 YFSETQ. The V segment lost 2 bases and the J segment 7 bases; nucleotides outside the gene matches: 7. The CDR3 is 15 amino acids. The sample here was CD4+ or CD8+ T cells sorted from blood, taken in a trial of the OX40 agonist ivuxolimab. The TCR originated in an adult with an advanced solid tumor such as melanoma, head and neck, liver or kidney cancer. The chain has TRBV5-1 and TRBJ2-2, with TRBD1 matching 8 bases. Here the CDR3 reads CASSFSQGAGGELFF. Here the CDR3 DNA reads TGCGCCAGCAGCTTTAGTCAGGGGGCCGGCGGGGAGCTGTTTTTT.